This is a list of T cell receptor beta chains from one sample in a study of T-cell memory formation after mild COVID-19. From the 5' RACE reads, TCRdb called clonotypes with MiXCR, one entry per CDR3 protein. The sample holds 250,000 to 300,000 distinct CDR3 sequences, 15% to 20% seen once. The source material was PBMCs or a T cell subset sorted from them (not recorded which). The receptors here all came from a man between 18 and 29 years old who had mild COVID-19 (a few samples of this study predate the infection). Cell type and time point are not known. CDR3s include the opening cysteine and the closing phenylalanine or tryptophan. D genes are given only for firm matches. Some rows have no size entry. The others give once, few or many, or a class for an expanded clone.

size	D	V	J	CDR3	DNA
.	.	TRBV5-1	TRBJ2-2	CASSLGGRDTGELFF	TGCGCCAGCAGCTTGGGAGGCAGGGACACCGGGGAGCTGTTTTTT
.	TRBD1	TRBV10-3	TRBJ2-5	CAISSGTGYQETQYF	TGTGCCATCAGTTCCGGGACAGGGTACCAAGAGACCCAGTACTTC
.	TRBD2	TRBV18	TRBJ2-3	CASSRLPGGISTDTQYF	TGTGCCAGCTCCCGGCTTCCGGGGGGGATTAGCACAGATACGCAGTATTTT
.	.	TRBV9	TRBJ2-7	CASSVDETVSYEQYF	TGTGCCAGCAGCGTAGATGAGACAGTATCCTACGAGCAGTACTTC
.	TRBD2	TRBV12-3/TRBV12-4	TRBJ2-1	CASGAGVYNEQFF	TGTGCCAGCGGTGCGGGAGTTTACAATGAGCAGTTCTTC
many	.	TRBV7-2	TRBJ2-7	CASSPSPAQQPYEQYF	TGTGCCAGCAGCCCGAGCCCAGCTCAACAGCCCTACGAGCAGTACTTC
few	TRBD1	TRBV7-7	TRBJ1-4	CASSLGGTGRNEKLFF	TGTGCTAGCAGCTTAGGGGGGACAGGACGTAATGAAAAACTGTTTTTT
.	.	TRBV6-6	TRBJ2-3	CASSYLGRRTDTQYF	TGTGCCAGCAGTTACCTCGGACGCCGCACAGATACGCAGTATTTT
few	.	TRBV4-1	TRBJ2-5	CASSQASRGWETQYF	TGCGCCAGCAGCCAGGCATCGAGGGGGTGGGAGACCCAGTACTTC
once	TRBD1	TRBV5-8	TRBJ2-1	CASRPKGTGGRNEQFF	TGTGCCAGCAGACCAAAAGGGACAGGGGGTAGGAATGAGCAGTTCTTC
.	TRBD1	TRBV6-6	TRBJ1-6	CASSQGVLGLSPLHF	TGTGCCAGTTCACAGGGGGTGCTTGGCCTCTCACCCCTCCACTTT
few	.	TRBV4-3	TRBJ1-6	CASSLTHSSYNSPLHF	TGCGCCAGCAGCCTCACACACAGCTCCTATAATTCACCCCTCCACTTT
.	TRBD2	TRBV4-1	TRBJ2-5	CASSQGGGGAVGETQYF	TGCGCCAGCAGCCAAGGAGGCGGGGGGGCCGTTGGAGAGACCCAGTACTTC
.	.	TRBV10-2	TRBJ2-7	CASSDEYEQYF	TGCGCCAGCAGTGATGAGTACGAGCAGTACTTC
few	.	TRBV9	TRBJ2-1	CASSPGGAEQFF	TGTGCCAGCAGCCCAGGGGGGGCGGAGCAGTTCTTC
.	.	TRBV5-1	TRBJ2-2	CASSLDAGPTGELFF	TGCGCCAGCAGCTTGGATGCAGGGCCCACCGGGGAGCTGTTTTTT
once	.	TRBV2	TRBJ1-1	CASSERMNTEAFF	TGTGCCAGCAGTGAACGCATGAACACTGAAGCTTTCTTT
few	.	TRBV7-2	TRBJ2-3	CASSGEWPDTQYF	TGTGCCAGCAGCGGGGAGTGGCCAGATACGCAGTATTTT
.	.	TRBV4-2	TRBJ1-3	CASSQEGVSGNTIYF	TGTGCCAGCAGCCAAGAAGGGGTCTCTGGAAACACCATATATTTT
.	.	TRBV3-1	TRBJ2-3	CASSRRRVGTDTQYF	TGTGCCAGCAGCCGGCGGCGGGTCGGCACAGATACGCAGTATTTT
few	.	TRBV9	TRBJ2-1	CASSPAGREQFF	TGTGCCAGCAGCCCAGCAGGGCGGGAGCAGTTCTTC
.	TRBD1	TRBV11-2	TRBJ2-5	CASSPWTGAGRETQYF	TGTGCCAGCAGCCCTTGGACAGGGGCGGGCCGGGAGACCCAGTACTTC
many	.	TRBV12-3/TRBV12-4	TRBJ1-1	CASSLSVNTEAFF	TGTGCCAGCAGCCTTTCGGTTAACACTGAAGCTTTCTTT
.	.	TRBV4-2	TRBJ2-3	CASSQGGAPGHTQYF	TGTGCCAGCAGCCAAGGGGGGGCTCCGGGACATACGCAGTATTTT
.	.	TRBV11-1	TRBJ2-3	CASSPDTGPTQYF	TGTGCCAGCAGCCCCGACACCGGCCCGACGCAGTATTTT
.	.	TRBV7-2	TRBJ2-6	CASSLVAGTSGANVLTF	TGTGCCAGCAGCTTAGTCGCCGGCACCTCTGGGGCCAACGTCCTGACTTTC
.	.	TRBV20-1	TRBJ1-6	CSARDVALGFPSPLHF	TGCAGTGCTAGAGATGTAGCGTTAGGGTTTCCTTCACCCCTCCACTTT
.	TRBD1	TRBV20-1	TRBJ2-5	CSAGDRAWSTQYF	TGCAGTGCAGGGGACAGGGCTTGGTCGACCCAGTACTTC
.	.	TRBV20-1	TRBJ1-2	CSARTDYGYTF	TGCAGTGCTAGAACAGACTATGGCTACACCTTC
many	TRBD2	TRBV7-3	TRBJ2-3	CASSPGLTTDTQYF	TGTGCCAGCAGCCCGGGACTAACCACAGATACGCAGTATTTT
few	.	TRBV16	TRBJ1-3	CASSQSRSGNTIYF	TGTGCCAGCAGCCAATCCCGCTCTGGAAACACCATATATTTT
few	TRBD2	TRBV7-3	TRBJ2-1	CASSFALTSGAGHEQFF	TGTGCCAGCAGCTTCGCGCTTACTAGCGGGGCCGGCCATGAGCAGTTCTTC
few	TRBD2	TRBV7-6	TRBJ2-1	CASSLTSDEQFF	TGTGCCAGCAGCTTAACTAGCGATGAGCAGTTCTTC
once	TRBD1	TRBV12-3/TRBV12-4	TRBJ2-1	CASSLAPGQGPSGVNEQFF	TGTGCCAGCAGTTTAGCCCCGGGACAGGGACCCTCGGGGGTGAATGAGCAGTTCTTC
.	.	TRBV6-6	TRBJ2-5	CASSYPPAGAGQETQYF	TGTGCCAGCAGTTATCCGCCCGCAGGGGCAGGCCAAGAGACCCAGTACTTC
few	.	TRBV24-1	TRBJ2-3	CATSDSSVPWGTQYF	TGTGCCACCAGTGATTCCTCCGTACCCTGGGGTACGCAGTATTTT
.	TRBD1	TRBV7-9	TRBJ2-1	CASSSWDREEGQFF	TGTGCCAGCAGCTCCTGGGACAGGGAAGAAGGGCAGTTCTTC
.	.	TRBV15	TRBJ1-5	CATSSRAEQPQHF	TGTGCCACCAGCAGCCGGGCGGAACAGCCCCAGCATTTT
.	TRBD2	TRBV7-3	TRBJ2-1	CASSLGLAGYPEQFF	TGTGCCAGCAGCTTAGGGTTAGCGGGGTATCCTGAGCAGTTCTTC
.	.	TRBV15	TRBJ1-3	CATSTGFGNTIYF	TGTGCCACCAGCACAGGTTTCGGAAACACCATATATTTT
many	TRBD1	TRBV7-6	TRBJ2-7	CASALETGPYSYEQYF	TGTGCCAGCGCCCTGGAGACAGGGCCTTACTCTTACGAGCAGTACTTC
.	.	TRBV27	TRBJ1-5	CASSSLPHSNQPQHF	TGTGCCAGCAGTTCCCTCCCCCATAGCAATCAGCCCCAGCATTTT
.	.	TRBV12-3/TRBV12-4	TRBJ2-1	CASSIRQYNEQFF	TGTGCTAGCAGTATCAGACAGTACAATGAGCAGTTCTTC
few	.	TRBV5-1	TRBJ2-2	CASSSGPGEGTGELFF	TGCGCCAGCAGCTCGGGCCCGGGAGAAGGCACCGGGGAGCTGTTTTTT
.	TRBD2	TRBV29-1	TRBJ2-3	CSVAPSGGGPDTQYF	TGCAGCGTTGCCCCTAGCGGGGGAGGCCCAGATACGCAGTATTTT
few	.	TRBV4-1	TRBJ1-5	CASSPKGGKSNQPQHF	TGCGCCAGCAGCCCGAAAGGGGGAAAAAGCAATCAGCCCCAGCATTTT
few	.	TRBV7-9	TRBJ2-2	CASSLDRGRTGAGELFF	TGTGCCAGCAGCTTAGATCGGGGTCGGACGGGGGCCGGGGAGCTGTTTTTT
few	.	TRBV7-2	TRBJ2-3	CASSIIGGGTQYF	TGTGCCAGCAGCATTATAGGGGGGGGTACGCAGTATTTT
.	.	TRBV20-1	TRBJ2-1	CSARPVNRGSLGNEQFF	TGCAGTGCTAGACCAGTTAACCGAGGTTCTCTCGGGAATGAGCAGTTCTTC
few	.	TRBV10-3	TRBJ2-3	CAISRLGDTQYF	TGTGCCATCAGCAGATTAGGGGATACGCAGTATTTT
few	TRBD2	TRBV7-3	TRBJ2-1	CASSSRGRDEQFF	TGTGCCAGCAGCTCCCGGGGGAGGGATGAGCAGTTCTTC